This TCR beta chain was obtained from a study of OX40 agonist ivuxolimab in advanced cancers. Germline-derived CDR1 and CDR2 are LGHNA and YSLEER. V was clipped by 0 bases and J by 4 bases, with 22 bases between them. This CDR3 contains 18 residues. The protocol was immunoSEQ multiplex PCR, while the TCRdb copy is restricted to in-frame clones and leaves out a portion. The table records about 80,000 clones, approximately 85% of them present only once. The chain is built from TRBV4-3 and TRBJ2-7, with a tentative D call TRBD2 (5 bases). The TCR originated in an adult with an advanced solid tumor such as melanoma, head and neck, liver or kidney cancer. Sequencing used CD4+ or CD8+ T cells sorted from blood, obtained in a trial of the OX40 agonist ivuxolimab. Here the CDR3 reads CASSQEALVWGERYEQYF. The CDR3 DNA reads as TGCGCCAGCAGCCAAGAGGCGCTCGTGTGGGGTGAGCGGTACGAGCAGTACTTC.